One sample yielded the 7 T cell receptor beta chains listed below, sequenced in a study of blood T cell repertoires in COVID-19. Using immunoSEQ multiplex PCR, the repertoire was profiled, and TCRdb retains in-frame clones only, with some absent. The sample consists of about 88,000 clones, over 75% of them appearing once. The sequenced sample consisted of peripheral blood. The receptor source for this set is a woman of 80 years or more with acute or convalescent COVID-19.

J is TRBJ2-7 and V is TRBV5-6; 10 bases line up with TRBD2. The V segment lost 1 base and the J segment 2 bases; nucleotides outside the gene matches: 3. CDR1 is SGHDT, CDR2 YYEEEE, per germline. The CDR3 length is 15 residues. The CDR3 DNA sequence: TGTGCCAGCAGCTTGTCCAGCGGGGGGGCCTACGAGCAGTACTTC. This codes for CASSLSSGGAYEQYF.

This rearrangement joins TRBV6-5 to TRBJ2-3; the D is unclear. V was pared by 2 bases and J by 1 base, with 10 bases between. CDR3 length equals 15 residues. Germline V gene lookup returns CDR1 MNHEY and CDR2 SVGAGI. The CDR3 DNA is TGTGCCAGCAGTTACCTCGGAACAGGCACAGATACGCAGTATTTT. It encodes CASSYLGTGTDTQYF.

This chain uses TRBV9 with TRBJ2-3, with TRBD2 matching over 7 bases. CDR1 and CDR2 (germline): SGDLS, YYNGEE. This CDR3 contains 15 residues. The J segment lost 3 bases and the V segment lost 0 bases, leaving 4 bases of the junction unmatched. The CDR3 coding sequence is TGTGCCAGCAGCGTAGTCGGGGAGGGGACAGATACGCAGTATTTT. This sequence encodes CASSVVGEGTDTQYF.

The V and J genes are TRBV6-1 and TRBJ2-2, with TRBD2 identical over 11 bases. This CDR3 contains 17 residues. Losses at the gene ends were 0 bases for V and 3 bases for J; bases not matched to a gene: 3. In germline, CDR1 is MNHNS, CDR2 SASEGT. CDR3 region: CASSEAPLAGDTGELFF. The CDR3 coding sequence is TGTGCCAGCAGTGAAGCCCCACTAGCGGGGGACACCGGGGAGCTGTTTTTT.

The chain employs TRBV6-1 and TRBJ1-3, with 10 nucleotides matching TRBD1. CDR1 is MNHNS and CDR2 is SASEGT in the germline V gene. The length of the CDR3 is 16 residues. V lost 3 bases and J lost 2; bases outside the gene matches: 4. CDR3 residues: CASSDRDRGPGNTIYF. In nucleotides, the CDR3 is TGTGCCAGCAGTGACCGGGACAGGGGCCCTGGAAACACCATATATTTT.

CDR3 DNA sequence: TGTGCCAGCAGTCCCTACGGCGCTAGCTACGAGCAGTACTTC. This codes for CASSPYGASYEQYF. The V call is TRBV6-2 or TRBV6-3, the J call TRBJ2-7; D gene uncertain. Germline values: CDR1 MNHEY, CDR2 SVGEGT. CDR3 length: 14 residues. Trimming pared 5 bases from V and 3 bases from J, leaving 14 bases between.

The gene calls are TRBV7-9 and TRBJ1-5, with D maybe TRBD1 (6 bases). Germline loops: CDR1 SEHNR, CDR2 FQNEAQ (reference sequence). The CDR3 is made up of 16 amino acids. V was clipped by 4 bases and J by 1 base, with 14 bases between them. The CDR3 loop is CASSYTGMGSNQPQHF. CDR3 coding DNA: TGTGCCAGCAGCTATACAGGGATGGGAAGCAATCAGCCCCAGCATTTT. The entire variable domain, with the rest obtained from reference TRBV7-9 and TRBJ1-5, is as follows: DTGVSQNPRHKITKRGQNVTFRCDPISEHNRLYWYRQTLGQGPEFLTYFQNEAQLEKSRLLSDRFSAERPKGSFSTLEIQRTEQGDSAMYLCASSYTGMGSNQPQHFGDGTRLSIL.